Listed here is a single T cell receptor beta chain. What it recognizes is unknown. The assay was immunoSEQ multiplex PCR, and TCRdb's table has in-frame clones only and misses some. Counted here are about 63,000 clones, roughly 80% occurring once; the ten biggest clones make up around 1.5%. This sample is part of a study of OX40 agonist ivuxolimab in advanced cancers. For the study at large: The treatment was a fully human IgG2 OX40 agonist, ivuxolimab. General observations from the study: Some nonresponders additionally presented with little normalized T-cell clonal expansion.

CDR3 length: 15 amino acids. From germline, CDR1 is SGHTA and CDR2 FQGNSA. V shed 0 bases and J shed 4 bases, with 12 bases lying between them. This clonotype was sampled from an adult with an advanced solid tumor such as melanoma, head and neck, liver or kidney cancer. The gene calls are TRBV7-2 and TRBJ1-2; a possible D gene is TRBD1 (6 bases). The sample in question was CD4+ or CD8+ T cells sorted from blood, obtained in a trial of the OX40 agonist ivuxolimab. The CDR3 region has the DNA TGTGCCAGCAGCTTAGCGCACGGGGGCACCTATGGCTACACCTTC. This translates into CASSLAHGGTYGYTF. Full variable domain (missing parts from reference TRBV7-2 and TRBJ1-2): GAGVSQSPSNKVTEKGKDVELRCDPISGHTALYWYRQSLGQGLEFLIYFQGNSAPDKSGLPSDRFSAERTGGSVSTLTIQRTQQEDSAVYLCASSLAHGGTYGYTFGSGTRLTVV.